Listed below are T cell receptor beta chains from one sample, sequenced in a study of cytomegalovirus exposure and HLA in healthy donors. Clones were sequenced by immunoSEQ multiplex PCR, and TCRdb holds only the in-frame ones, with some missing. The table has 150,000 or so clones, approximately 80% seen once. The sequencing sample was made of PBMCs. These receptors were taken from a middle-aged woman in good health and CMV-seronegative. Each CDR3 is given with its conserved first and last residue. A D gene is named only where the DNA matches it firmly. The size entry is marked missing in some rows and otherwise reads once, few, many or a size class.

CDR3,DNA,size,J,D,V
CASSKQGVYGYTF,TGTGCCAGCAGTAAACAGGGGGTCTATGGCTACACCTTC,.,TRBJ1-2,TRBD1,TRBV6-1
CASSTSGRLDYEQYF,TGTGCCAGCAGCACTAGCGGGAGATTGGACTACGAGCAGTACTTC,.,TRBJ2-7,TRBD2,TRBV9
CASSLAGQANGYTF,TGTGCCAGCAGCTTAGCGGGACAGGCCAATGGCTACACCTTC,.,TRBJ1-2,TRBD1,TRBV7-2
CASSSLSGFNGPGELFF,TGTGCCAGCAGTAGTCTCTCGGGATTCAACGGCCCCGGGGAGCTGTTTTTT,.,TRBJ2-2,.,TRBV25-1
CASRGGPGQGINEQFF,TGTGCCAGCAGGGGGGGTCCGGGACAGGGGATTAATGAGCAGTTCTTC,.,TRBJ2-1,TRBD1,TRBV11-2
CASSVAGGELYEQYF,TGTGCCAGCAGCGTAGCAGGGGGCGAACTCTACGAGCAGTACTTC,.,TRBJ2-7,TRBD1,TRBV9
CASSPRQGAFNQPQHF,TGTGCCAGCAGTCCCCGACAGGGGGCTTTCAATCAGCCCCAGCATTTT,.,TRBJ1-5,TRBD1,TRBV28
CASTTDLVTVEQFF,TGTGCCAGCACTACAGATTTGGTCACGGTCGAGCAGTTCTTC,.,TRBJ2-1,.,TRBV6-1
CASGTTGAYEQYF,TGTGCCAGCGGTACGACAGGGGCCTACGAGCAGTACTTC,.,TRBJ2-7,TRBD1,TRBV25-1
CASSLDQVAGLRGYTF,TGTGCCAGCAGCTTAGATCAGGTGGCAGGACTTCGAGGCTACACCTTC,.,TRBJ1-2,.,TRBV11-2
CASSLAHETGYGYTF,TGTGCCAGCAGCTTAGCTCATGAGACAGGCTATGGCTACACCTTC,.,TRBJ1-2,.,TRBV7-9
CASSSAARVNYGYTF,TGTGCCAGCAGTTCGGCAGCCCGGGTAAACTATGGCTACACCTTC,.,TRBJ1-2,.,TRBV27
CASTGFPTPYNQPQHF,TGCGCCAGTACAGGGTTCCCTACGCCGTACAATCAGCCCCAGCATTTT,.,TRBJ1-5,.,TRBV10-1
CASSLGQVQETQYF,TGTGCCAGCAGCTTAGGACAGGTCCAAGAGACCCAGTACTTC,.,TRBJ2-5,.,TRBV7-6
CASRTLAGGPGELFF,TGTGCCAGCAGAACCCTAGCGGGGGGGCCCGGGGAGCTGTTTTTT,once,TRBJ2-2,TRBD2,TRBV6-5
CASSQTSGSSNQPQHF,TGTGCCAGCTCACAAACATCAGGGTCTAGCAATCAGCCCCAGCATTTT,.,TRBJ1-5,.,TRBV18
CASSETSGRTETQYF,TGCGCCAGCAGCGAGACTAGCGGGAGAACAGAGACCCAGTACTTC,.,TRBJ2-5,TRBD2,TRBV5-1
CASSMGQTNQPQHF,TGTGCCAGCAGCATGGGACAGACCAATCAGCCCCAGCATTTT,.,TRBJ1-5,TRBD1,TRBV28
CASTQVRGETQYF,TGTGCCAGCACCCAGGTGCGGGGAGAGACCCAGTACTTC,few,TRBJ2-5,.,TRBV7-2
CASSYTRTGTGAFF,TGTGCCAGCAGTTACACCCGAACAGGGACGGGAGCTTTCTTT,few,TRBJ1-1,.,TRBV6-5
CASSQSSGTGGNYEQYF,TGCGCCAGCAGTCAATCATCCGGGACAGGGGGCAACTACGAGCAGTACTTC,.,TRBJ2-7,TRBD1,TRBV23-1
CASSLLLGQGGLTEAFF,TGTGCCAGCAGTTTACTATTGGGACAGGGGGGGTTGACTGAAGCTTTCTTT,.,TRBJ1-1,TRBD1,TRBV28
CASSDPPGQRLYEQYF,TGTGCCAGCAGTGACCCCCCGGGACAGCGACTCTACGAGCAGTACTTC,.,TRBJ2-7,TRBD1,TRBV27
CASSLGGVSNQPQHF,TGTGCCAGCAGCTTAGGGGGGGTGAGCAATCAGCCCCAGCATTTT,once,TRBJ1-5,.,TRBV7-2
CASSPQAGPVNYGYTF,TGTGCCAGCAGTCCACAAGCGGGACCGGTTAACTATGGCTACACCTTC,.,TRBJ1-2,.,TRBV25-1
CASSNLLREKPYEQYF,TGTGCCAGCAGTAACTTACTCCGAGAAAAACCCTACGAGCAGTACTTC,.,TRBJ2-7,.,TRBV28
CASSPRTGQGWDGYTF,TGTGCCAGCAGTCCTAGAACAGGACAGGGATGGGATGGCTACACCTTC,.,TRBJ1-2,TRBD1,TRBV2
CASSLGSGPNYGYTF,TGTGCCAGCAGCTTAGGCTCAGGGCCTAACTATGGCTACACCTTC,.,TRBJ1-2,.,TRBV11-3
CASSQDGVNTGELFF,TGTGCCAGCAGCCAGGACGGGGTGAACACCGGGGAGCTGTTTTTT,.,TRBJ2-2,.,TRBV6-4
CASSLSHRPSVLPQHF,TGTGCCAGCAGCTTATCTCACAGGCCCAGTGTGTTACCCCAGCATTTT,once,TRBJ1-5,.,TRBV7-2
CAISESLSGANVLTF,TGTGCCATCAGTGAGTCTCTCTCTGGGGCCAACGTCCTGACTTTC,.,TRBJ2-6,.,TRBV10-3
CASSSDRGRETQYF,TGTGCCAGCAGCTCGGACAGGGGGCGAGAGACCCAGTACTTC,.,TRBJ2-5,TRBD1,TRBV5-4
CASRDTGGGNTEAFF,TGTGCCAGCAGAGATACAGGGGGAGGTAACACTGAAGCTTTCTTT,.,TRBJ1-1,TRBD1,TRBV6-6
CASSQSRQGSSYEQYF,TGTGCCAGCAGCCAAAGTAGGCAGGGGAGCTCCTACGAGCAGTACTTC,once,TRBJ2-7,.,TRBV4-2
CASSLLAGQGVYGYTF,TGTGCCAGCAGCTTATTAGCCGGACAGGGTGTTTACGGCTACACCTTC,.,TRBJ1-2,TRBD1,TRBV5-5
CACSPTGNTIYF,TGTGCCTGCAGTCCCACTGGAAACACCATATATTTT,.,TRBJ1-3,.,TRBV7-2
CASRRDLKETQYF,TGTGCCAGCAGAAGAGACTTGAAAGAGACCCAGTACTTC,.,TRBJ2-5,.,TRBV7-2
CASSYTGVTDTQYF,TGTGCCAGCAGTTACACAGGGGTCACAGATACACAGTATTTT,.,TRBJ2-3,TRBD1,TRBV6-5
CASSPTGSKKNIQYF,TGTGCCAGCAGCCCGACAGGGTCGAAGAAAAACATTCAGTACTTC,few,TRBJ2-4,TRBD1,TRBV28
CASSPPAGRGKETQYF,TGCGCCAGCAGCCCCCCGGCGGGCAGGGGCAAAGAGACCCAGTACTTC,.,TRBJ2-5,.,TRBV4-1
CASSFLGGEQFF,TGTGCCAGCAGCTTCTTGGGAGGCGAGCAGTTCTTC,.,TRBJ2-1,.,TRBV7-3
CASSFWPNNEQFF,TGTGCCAGCAGCTTTTGGCCAAACAATGAGCAGTTCTTC,.,TRBJ2-1,.,TRBV7-2
CASIPGQFFSGANGLTF,TGTGCCAGCATCCCGGGACAGTTTTTCTCTGGGGCCAACGGCCTGACTTTC,.,TRBJ2-6,TRBD1,TRBV28
CATSRDPGDTQYF,TGTGCCACCAGCAGAGATCCGGGAGACACGCAGTACTTC,.,TRBJ2-7,.,TRBV15
CASSQNPGQLGSEAFF,TGCGCCAGCAGCCAGAACCCGGGACAGTTAGGAAGTGAAGCTTTCTTT,.,TRBJ1-1,TRBD1,TRBV4-3
CASGSGIYGYTF,TGTGCCAGCGGATCGGGAATCTACGGCTACACCTTC,few,TRBJ1-2,.,TRBV2
CASSHVGRISNTGELFF,TGTGCCAGCAGCCATGTCGGTCGTATCTCGAACACCGGGGAGCTGTTTTTT,.,TRBJ2-2,.,TRBV4-2
CASSPEGTGGACQYF,TGTGCCAGCAGCCCAGAGGGGACAGGGGGCGCATGCCAGTACTTC,.,TRBJ2-7,TRBD1,TRBV9
CASSVAWQTEQYF,TGTGCCAGCAGCGTAGCCTGGCAGACAGAGCAGTACTTC,.,TRBJ2-5,.,TRBV9
CASSLSGWAGSTDTQYF,TGTGCCAGCAGCTTGTCTGGTTGGGCGGGGAGCACAGATACGCAGTATTTT,.,TRBJ2-3,.,TRBV5-6
CASSRDRTGAYNYGYTF,TGTGCCAGCAGTCGCGACAGGACAGGGGCATACAACTATGGCTACACCTTC,.,TRBJ1-2,TRBD1,TRBV28
CASSLGSNEKLFF,TGTGCCAGCAGCTTAGGGAGTAATGAAAAACTGTTTTTT,.,TRBJ1-4,.,TRBV11-2
CASSLLGQGNEGYTF,TGTGCCAGCAGTTTGCTGGGACAGGGAAACGAAGGCTACACCTTC,.,TRBJ1-2,TRBD1,TRBV28
CASSRPGLAGGKGEQFF,TGTGCCAGCAGCAGGCCGGGACTAGCGGGAGGGAAAGGCGAGCAGTTCTTC,.,TRBJ2-1,TRBD2,TRBV7-2
CASLEAVLSLHF,TGCGCCAGCTTAGAGGCAGTTCTGTCCCTCCACTTT,.,TRBJ1-6,.,TRBV10-1